This TCR beta chain is drawn from a study of control samples from healthy donors and cancer patients. The CDR3 contains 14 residues. The ends were cut back, 0 bases at V and 5 bases at J, with 11 bases in the middle. Germline assignment: CDR1 SGHRS and CDR2 YFSETQ. Clones were read by immunoSEQ multiplex PCR, and TCRdb kept only the in-frame ones, dropping some. The sample has 130,000 to 150,000 clones; more than 90% are singletons. The chain couples TRBV5-1 to TRBJ1-2; tentative D call: TRBD1 (5 bases). Specimen: blood. The TCR was taken from a man aged 25 to 45 in good health. The CDR3 DNA sequence: TGCGCCAGCAGCTTGGCGGCGGAGGGGTATGGCTACACCTTC. Amino acids: CASSLAAEGYGYTF.